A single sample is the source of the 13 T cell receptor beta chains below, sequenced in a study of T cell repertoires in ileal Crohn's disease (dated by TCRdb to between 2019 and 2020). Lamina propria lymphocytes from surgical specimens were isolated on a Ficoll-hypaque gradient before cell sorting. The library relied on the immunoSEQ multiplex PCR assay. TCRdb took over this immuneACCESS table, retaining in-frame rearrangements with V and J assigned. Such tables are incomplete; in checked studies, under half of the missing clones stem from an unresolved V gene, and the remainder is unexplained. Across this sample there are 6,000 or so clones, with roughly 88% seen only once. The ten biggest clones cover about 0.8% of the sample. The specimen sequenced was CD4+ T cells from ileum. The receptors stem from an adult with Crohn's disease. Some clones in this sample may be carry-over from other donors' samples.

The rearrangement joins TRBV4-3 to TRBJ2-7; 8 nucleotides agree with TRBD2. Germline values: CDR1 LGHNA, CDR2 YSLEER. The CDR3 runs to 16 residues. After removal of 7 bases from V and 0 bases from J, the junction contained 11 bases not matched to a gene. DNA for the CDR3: TGCGCCAGCATCTCACGGCTAGCGGGTAGCTCCTACGAGCAGTACTTC. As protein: CASISRLAGSSYEQYF.

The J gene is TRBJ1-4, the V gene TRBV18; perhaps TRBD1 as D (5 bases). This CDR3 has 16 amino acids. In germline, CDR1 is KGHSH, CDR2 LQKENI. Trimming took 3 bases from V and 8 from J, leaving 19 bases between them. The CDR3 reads CASSPRAGVALEKLFF. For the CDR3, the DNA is TGTGCCAGCTCACCCCGTGCGGGGGTCGCCTTGGAAAAACTGTTTTTT.

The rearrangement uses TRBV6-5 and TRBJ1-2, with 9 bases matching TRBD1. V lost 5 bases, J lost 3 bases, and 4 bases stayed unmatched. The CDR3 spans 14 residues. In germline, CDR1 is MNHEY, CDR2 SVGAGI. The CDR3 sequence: CASSRGQGYYGYTF. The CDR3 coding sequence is TGTGCCAGCAGTCGGGGACAGGGTTACTATGGCTACACCTTC.

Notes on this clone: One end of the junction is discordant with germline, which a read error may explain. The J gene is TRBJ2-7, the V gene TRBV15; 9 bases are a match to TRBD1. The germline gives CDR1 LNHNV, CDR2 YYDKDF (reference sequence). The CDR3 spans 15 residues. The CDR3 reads CVTSRAGQGSYEQYF. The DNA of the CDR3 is TGTGTCACCAGCAGAGCGGGACAGGGCTCCTACGAGCAGTACTTC.

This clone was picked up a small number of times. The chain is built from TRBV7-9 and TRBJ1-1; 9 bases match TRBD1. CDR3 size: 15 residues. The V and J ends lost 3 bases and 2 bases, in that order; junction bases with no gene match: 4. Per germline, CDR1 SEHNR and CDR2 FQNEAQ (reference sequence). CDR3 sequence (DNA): TGTGCCAGCAGCTTGGGACAGGGACTTAACACTGAAGCTTTCTTT. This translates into CASSLGQGLNTEAFF.

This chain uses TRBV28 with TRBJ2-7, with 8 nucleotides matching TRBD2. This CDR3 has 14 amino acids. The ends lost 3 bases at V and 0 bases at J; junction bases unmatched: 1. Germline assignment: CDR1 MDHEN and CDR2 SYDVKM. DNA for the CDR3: TGTGCCAGCAGTTTCGGGGGGGTCTCCTACGAGCAGTACTTC. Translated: CASSFGGVSYEQYF.

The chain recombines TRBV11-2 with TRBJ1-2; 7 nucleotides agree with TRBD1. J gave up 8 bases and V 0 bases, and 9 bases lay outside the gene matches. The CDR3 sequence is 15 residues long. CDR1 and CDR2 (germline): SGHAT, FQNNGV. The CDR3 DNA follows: TGTGCCAGCAGCTTAGATGGAATAGGGGGCCGAGGCTACACCTTC. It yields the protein CASSLDGIGGRGYTF.

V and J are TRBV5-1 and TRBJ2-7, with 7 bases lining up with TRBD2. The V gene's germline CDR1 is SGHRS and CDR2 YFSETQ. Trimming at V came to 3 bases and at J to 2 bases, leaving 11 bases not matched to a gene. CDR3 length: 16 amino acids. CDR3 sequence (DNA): TGCGCCAGCAGCTCGTCGCCTAGCGGACGAGCCTACGAGCAGTACTTC. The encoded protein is CASSSSPSGRAYEQYF.

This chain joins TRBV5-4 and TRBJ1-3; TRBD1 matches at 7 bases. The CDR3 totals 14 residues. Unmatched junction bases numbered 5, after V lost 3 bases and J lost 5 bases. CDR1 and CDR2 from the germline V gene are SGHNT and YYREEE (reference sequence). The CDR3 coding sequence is TGTGCCAGCAGCTCGAACAGGGGAAGAAACACCATATATTTT. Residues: CASSSNRGRNTIYF.

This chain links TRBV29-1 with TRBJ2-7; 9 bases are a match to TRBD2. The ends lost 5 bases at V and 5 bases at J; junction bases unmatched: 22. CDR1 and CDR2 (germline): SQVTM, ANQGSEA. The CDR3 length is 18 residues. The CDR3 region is CSVRGSREGRGRNNEQYF. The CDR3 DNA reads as TGCAGCGTTCGGGGGTCGCGGGAGGGTCGTGGGAGAAACAACGAGCAGTACTTC.

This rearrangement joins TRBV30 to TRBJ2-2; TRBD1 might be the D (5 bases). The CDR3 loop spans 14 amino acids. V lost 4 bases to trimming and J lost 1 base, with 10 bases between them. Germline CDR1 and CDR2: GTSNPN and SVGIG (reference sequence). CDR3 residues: CAWIRQLNTGELFF. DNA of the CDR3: TGTGCCTGGATTCGACAGCTGAACACCGGGGAGCTGTTTTTT.

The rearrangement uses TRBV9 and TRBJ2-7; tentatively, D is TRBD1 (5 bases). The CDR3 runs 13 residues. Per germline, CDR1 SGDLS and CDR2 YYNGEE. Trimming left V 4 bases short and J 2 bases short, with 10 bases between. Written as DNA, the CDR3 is TGTGCCAGCAGCTCGACAGCTACCTACGAGCAGTACTTC. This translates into CASSSTATYEQYF.

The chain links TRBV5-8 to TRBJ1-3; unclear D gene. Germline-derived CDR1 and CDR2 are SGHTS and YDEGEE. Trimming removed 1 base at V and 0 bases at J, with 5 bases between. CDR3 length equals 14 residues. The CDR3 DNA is TGTGCCAGCAGCTTGCCCTTCTCTGGAAACACCATATATTTT. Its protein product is CASSLPFSGNTIYF.